These 12 T cell receptor beta chains were all obtained from the same sample, sequenced in a study of shared clonotypes between healthy human individuals. CD45RO-negative CD8 cells positively selected for CCR7 made up the naive population, which excluded terminally differentiated effector memory CD45RA+ cells. Libraries were prepared by immunoSEQ multiplex PCR; TCRdb keeps only in-frame clonotypes and omits some of them. The table records about 1,900,000 clones, approximately 94% of them present only once. Source material: naive CD8+ T cells sorted from blood. These receptors came from a man aged 18 to 30 in good health.

The rearrangement joins TRBV27 to TRBJ2-7; D is possibly TRBD1 (6 bases). Germline V gives CDR1 MNHEY, CDR2 SMNVEV (reference sequence). Trimming removed 1 base from V and 6 bases from J, with 10 bases in between. The CDR3 spans 13 residues. CDR3 nucleotide sequence: TGTGCCAGCAGTTTATGGGTAGGGGGCGAGCAGTACTTC. Residues: CASSLWVGGEQYF.

The V gene is TRBV4-1, the J gene TRBJ2-7; D is unresolved. V gave up 0 bases and J gave up 2 bases, with 11 bases separating them. This CDR3 has 15 residues. Germline assignment: CDR1 MGHRA and CDR2 YSYEKL. The CDR3 nucleotides are TGCGCCAGCAGCCAAGAGGAAATTGGGACCTACGAGCAGTACTTC. Translating it yields CASSQEEIGTYEQYF.

The CDR3 DNA reads as TGCGCCAGCGCCTACAGGGGGTACCAAGAGACCCAGTACTTC. Translated: CASAYRGYQETQYF. The J gene is TRBJ2-5, the V gene TRBV5-1, with 8 bases lining up with TRBD1. The germline CDR1 and CDR2 sequences are SGHRS and YFSETQ. The CDR3 consists of 14 residues. With 7 bases clipped from V and 0 bases from J, the junction kept 5 bases outside the gene matches.

The chain combines TRBV7-9 with TRBJ2-2; D gene unclear. The V gene lost 5 bases and the J gene lost 4 bases, with 8 bases spanning the gap. CDR1 is SEHNR, CDR2 FQNEAQ, per germline (reference sequence). The CDR3 loop spans 13 amino acids. Here the CDR3 DNA reads TGTGCCAGCAGCAACTCAACCACCGGGGAGCTGTTTTTT. It specifies CASSNSTTGELFF.

This chain connects TRBV7-8 to TRBJ2-7; 8 bases line up with TRBD2. The V gene end was trimmed by 2 bases and the J gene end by 5 bases; junction bases not matched to a gene: 2. Germline CDR1 and CDR2: SGHVS and FQNEAQ. This CDR3 is built from 13 residues. CDR3: CASSLRGGNEQYF. In DNA form, the CDR3 reads TGTGCCAGCAGCTTACGGGGGGGAAACGAGCAGTACTTC.

The genes are TRBV27 and TRBJ2-2, with 7 bases lining up with TRBD2. Germline V gene lookup returns CDR1 MNHEY and CDR2 SMNVEV (reference sequence). This CDR3 is 14 amino acids long. Trimming took 7 bases from V and 3 from J; bases not matched to a gene: 5. CDR3 protein: CASKASGYTGELFF. CDR3 coding DNA: TGTGCCAGCAAGGCTAGCGGTTACACCGGGGAGCTGTTTTTT.

With respect to this clone: This specimen includes other DNA sequences encoding the same CDR3. The CDR3 here is CASSVAQGGYEQYF. The CDR3 DNA reads as TGTGCCAGCAGCGTAGCGCAGGGGGGATACGAGCAGTACTTC. The chain carries TRBV9 and TRBJ2-7; the D gene is possibly TRBD1 (7 bases). The CDR3 extends over 14 amino acids. Trimming shortened V by 0 bases and J by 4 bases, and 11 bases separated the two germline ends. Germline V gene lookup returns CDR1 SGDLS and CDR2 YYNGEE.

The chain is built from TRBV13 and TRBJ1-1, with 8 bases that match TRBD1. The junction had 4 bases not matched to a gene; V was cut back by 5 bases and J by 2 bases. This CDR3 comprises 14 residues. CDR1 is PRHDT, CDR2 FYEKMQ, per germline (reference sequence). The CDR3 sequence is CASSQGQVNTEAFF. The CDR3 bases are TGTGCCAGCAGCCAGGGACAGGTCAACACTGAAGCTTTCTTT.

The gene calls are TRBV11-3 and TRBJ2-2; TRBD1 matches 10 bases. In germline, CDR1 is SGHNT, CDR2 YENEEA. With 5 bases clipped from V and 4 bases from J, the junction kept 7 bases outside the gene matches. This CDR3 comprises 16 residues. The CDR3 DNA sequence: TGTGCCAGCAGCCCTCGACAGGGGGCAGGCACCGGGGAGCTGTTTTTT. It codes for CASSPRQGAGTGELFF.

The genes are TRBV14 and TRBJ2-5, with 8 bases fitting TRBD2. The J segment lost 2 bases and the V segment lost 1 base, leaving 6 bases of the junction unmatched. The CDR3 covers 16 residues. Germline CDR1 SGHDN, CDR2 FVKESK. CDR3 in amino acids: CASSQAASGLQETQYF. The CDR3 DNA is TGTGCCAGCAGCCAAGCTGCTAGCGGGCTACAAGAGACCCAGTACTTC. The full variable domain, rest sourced from reference TRBV14 and TRBJ2-5, is EAGVTQFPSHSVIEKGQTVTLRCDPISGHDNLYWYRRVMGKEIKFLLHFVKESKQDESGMPNNRFLAERTGGTYSTLKVQPAELEDSGVYFCASSQAASGLQETQYFGPGTRLLVL.

The chain joins TRBV2 to TRBJ1-1, with D unresolved. This CDR3 has 11 amino acids. Trimming cost V 2 bases and J 4 bases, with 2 bases left between them. Germline-derived CDR1 and CDR2 are SNHLY and FYNNEI. The CDR3 nucleotides read TGTGCCAGCAGTGAAACCACTGAAGCTTTCTTT. It yields the protein CASSETTEAFF.

The chain links TRBV6-5 to TRBJ1-2; D might be TRBD1 (5 bases). Germline loops: CDR1 MNHEY, CDR2 SVGAGI. The V end lost 0 bases, the J end lost 7 bases, and 18 bases lay between the germline ends. The CDR3 is 16 residues long. The CDR3 DNA sequence: TGTGCCAGCAGTTACTCAGACAGTCGCTATCTCTTTGGCTACACCTTC. Protein: CASSYSDSRYLFGYTF.